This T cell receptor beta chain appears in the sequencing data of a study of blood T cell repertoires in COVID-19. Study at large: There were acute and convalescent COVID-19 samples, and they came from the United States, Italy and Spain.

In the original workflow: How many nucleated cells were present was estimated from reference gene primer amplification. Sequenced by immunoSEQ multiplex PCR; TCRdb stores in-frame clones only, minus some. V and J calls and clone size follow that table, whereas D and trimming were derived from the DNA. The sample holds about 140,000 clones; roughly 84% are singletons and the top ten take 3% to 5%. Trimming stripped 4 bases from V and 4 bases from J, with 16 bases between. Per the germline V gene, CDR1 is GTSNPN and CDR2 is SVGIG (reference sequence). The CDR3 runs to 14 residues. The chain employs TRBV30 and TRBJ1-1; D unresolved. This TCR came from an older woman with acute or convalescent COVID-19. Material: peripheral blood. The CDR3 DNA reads TGTGCCTGGACGCGTAGGCTCGGGAGCACTGAAGCTTTCTTT. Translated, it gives CAWTRRLGSTEAFF. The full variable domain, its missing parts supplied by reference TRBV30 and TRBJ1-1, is SQTIHQWPATLVQPVGSPLSLECTVEGTSNPNLYWYRQAAGRGLQLLFYSVGIGQISSEVPQNLSASRPQDRQFILSSKKLLLSDSGFYLCAWTRRLGSTEAFFGQGTRLTVV.